The rows below give T cell receptor beta chains drawn from one sample of a study of T cell responses to AZD1222 COVID-19 vaccine. Libraries were prepared by immunoSEQ multiplex PCR; TCRdb keeps only in-frame clonotypes and omits some of them. The data hold roughly 100,000 clones, with nearly 90% observed a single time. The material sequenced was peripheral blood, taken 28 days after the second AZD1222 dose. The source is an adult who received the AZD1222 COVID-19 vaccine. The CDR3 runs from the conserved cysteine through the conserved F or W. The D gene is left open where the match is weak. Clone size is given for some rows only: seen once, a few or many times, or a class if the clone is expanded.

D	J	V	size	DNA	CDR3
.	TRBJ1-3	TRBV6-5	.	TGTGCCAGCAGTACTCAAAATGAGGGAAACACCATATATTTT	CASSTQNEGNTIYF
.	TRBJ2-7	TRBV27	.	TGTGCCAGCAGTAACAGGGTTAGTCCCTACGAGCAGTACTTC	CASSNRVSPYEQYF
.	TRBJ2-7	TRBV9	.	TGTGCCAGCAGCGCGGACGGGCAGTACGAGCAGTACTTC	CASSADGQYEQYF
TRBD1	TRBJ2-7	TRBV7-3	.	TGTGCCAGCAGCTTAGCTACAGGGGGCTTCTACGAGCAGTACTTC	CASSLATGGFYEQYF
.	TRBJ1-3	TRBV7-2	.	TGTGCCAGCAGCTTAGCATCAAATGGAAACACCATATATTTT	CASSLASNGNTIYF
.	TRBJ2-6	TRBV27	.	TGTGCCAGCAGTTCCCCCCACAGGGCTGGGGCCAACGTCCTGACTTTC	CASSSPHRAGANVLTF
TRBD1	TRBJ1-3	TRBV29-1	.	TGCAGCGTAAGGACAGGGGGCGCTGGAAACACCATATATTTT	CSVRTGGAGNTIYF
.	TRBJ2-7	TRBV4-3	.	TGCGCCAGCAGCCGCGCCCCGCGGGCGACTCCCTACGAGCAGTACTTC	CASSRAPRATPYEQYF
TRBD2	TRBJ2-7	TRBV25-1	.	TGTGCCAGCAGTGGACAGACGGTGCCTAGCGGGTCCTACGAGCAGTACTTC	CASSGQTVPSGSYEQYF
.	TRBJ1-2	TRBV2	.	TGTGCCAGCATCGGTGGGCGAACTAACTATGGCTACACCTTC	CASIGGRTNYGYTF
.	TRBJ1-3	TRBV30	.	TGTGCCTGCCCTGGGGAAAGGGAATCTGGAAACACCATATATTTT	CACPGERESGNTIYF
TRBD1	TRBJ2-7	TRBV28	.	TGTGCCAGCAGTGGCACGGACAGGATTAGCTCCTACGAGCAGTACTTC	CASSGTDRISSYEQYF
.	TRBJ1-6	TRBV27	.	TGTGCCAGCAGAGCCTACAATTCACCCCTCCACTTT	CASRAYNSPLHF
.	TRBJ1-6	TRBV10-2	.	TGCGCCAGCAGGCGGGGCAGGGAAGATTCACCCCTCCACTTT	CASRRGREDSPLHF
.	TRBJ2-7	TRBV7-9	.	TGTGCCAGCAGCCCTGGCGACACTTACTACGAGCAGTACTTC	CASSPGDTYYEQYF
TRBD2	TRBJ2-7	TRBV2	once	TGTGCCAGCAGTGGTAGCGGGAGGAGCTCCTACGAGCAGTACTTC	CASSGSGRSSYEQYF
.	TRBJ2-7	TRBV6-5	.	TGTGCCAGCAGACAACTCCGGACCCCGGTCGGCGAGCAGTACTTC	CASRQLRTPVGEQYF
.	TRBJ2-7	TRBV18	.	TGTGCCAGCTCACCAACCAGCGACAGCTCCTACGAGCAGTACTTC	CASSPTSDSSYEQYF
.	TRBJ1-6	TRBV4-1	.	TGCGCCAGCAGCCAAGATCCCCGGGGAGATTCACCCCTCCACTTT	CASSQDPRGDSPLHF
.	TRBJ2-7	TRBV10-3	.	TGTGCCATCAGTGGGTCCCCTTACGCGGGCGAGCAGTACTTC	CAISGSPYAGEQYF
.	TRBJ1-2	TRBV6-1	.	TGTGCCAGCAGTGAAGCTGGGAGACGGACAGCGAACTATGGCTACACCTTC	CASSEAGRRTANYGYTF
.	TRBJ2-5	TRBV14	.	TGTGCCAGCAGCCAAGTGGGTCGAGGGGATTTTACCCAGTACTTC	CASSQVGRGDFTQYF
.	TRBJ1-1	TRBV4-2	.	TGTGCCAGCAGCCACAGGCAGACGAACACTGAAGCTTTCTTT	CASSHRQTNTEAFF
.	TRBJ1-5	TRBV19	.	TGTGCCAGTAGCAGGGCTAATCAGCCCCAGCATTTT	CASSRANQPQHF
TRBD1	TRBJ2-7	TRBV30	.	TGTGCCTGGAAGGGACAGGGGGACGTAGAGCAGTACTTC	CAWKGQGDVEQYF
.	TRBJ2-2	TRBV4-2	once	TGTGCCAGCAGCCAAGAACTAGCGAACACCGGGGAGCTGTTTTTT	CASSQELANTGELFF
.	TRBJ1-1	TRBV20-1	.	TGCAGTGCTAGTTTTGGGGGGAACACTGAAGCTTTCTTT	CSASFGGNTEAFF
TRBD1	TRBJ2-7	TRBV7-9	.	TGTGCCAGCAGCTTAGCCGGGGGACAGGGAACTCTCGAGCAGTACTTC	CASSLAGGQGTLEQYF
.	TRBJ2-7	TRBV15	.	TGTGCCACCAGTCCGGGAACCTCCTACGAGCAGTACTTC	CATSPGTSYEQYF
.	TRBJ2-1	TRBV7-2	.	TGTGCCAGCAGCTTAGTCGTCAGCTCCTACAATGAGCAGTTCTTC	CASSLVVSSYNEQFF
.	TRBJ2-1	TRBV6-5	.	TGTGCCAGCAGTTACCGACAGGCGTACAATGAGCAGTTCTTC	CASSYRQAYNEQFF
.	TRBJ1-1	TRBV29-1	.	TGCAGCGTTGAATCGCCCAGGAACACTGAAGCTTTCTTT	CSVESPRNTEAFF
TRBD1	TRBJ2-7	TRBV6-5	.	TGTGCCAGCAGTAGACCGGGACAGGGCTACGAGCAGTACTTC	CASSRPGQGYEQYF
.	TRBJ1-1	TRBV5-3	.	TGTGCCAGAAGCTTGGCCCCACGGGTGGAGGGCACTGAAGCTTTCTTT	CARSLAPRVEGTEAFF
.	TRBJ1-2	TRBV19	.	TGTGCCAGTAGTATACAGGATTATGGCTACACCTTC	CASSIQDYGYTF
.	TRBJ2-5	TRBV6-5	.	TGTGCCAGCAGGGATACTAGGGCGGAGACCCAGTACTTC	CASRDTRAETQYF
TRBD1	TRBJ2-1	TRBV10-3	.	TGTGCCATCAGTGCCGGGACAGGGTACAATGAGCAGTTCTTC	CAISAGTGYNEQFF
.	TRBJ1-2	TRBV21-1	.	TGTGCCAGCACCGAACAGGGGGGGGCTAACTATGGCTACACCTTC	CASTEQGGANYGYTF